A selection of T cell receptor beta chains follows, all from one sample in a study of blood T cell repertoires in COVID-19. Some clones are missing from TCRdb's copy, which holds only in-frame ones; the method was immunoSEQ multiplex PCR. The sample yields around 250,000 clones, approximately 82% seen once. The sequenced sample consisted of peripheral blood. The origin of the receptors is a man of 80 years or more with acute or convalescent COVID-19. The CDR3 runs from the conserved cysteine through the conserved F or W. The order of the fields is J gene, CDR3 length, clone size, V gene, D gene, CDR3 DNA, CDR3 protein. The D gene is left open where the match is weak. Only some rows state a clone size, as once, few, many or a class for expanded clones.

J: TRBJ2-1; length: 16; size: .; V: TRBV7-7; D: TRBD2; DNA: TGTGCCAGCAGCTTAGGACTAGCGGGGACTTGGGATGAGCAGTTCTTC; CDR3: CASSLGLAGTWDEQFF
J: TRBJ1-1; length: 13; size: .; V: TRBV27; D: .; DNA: TGTGCCAGCAGTATAATCGGTAACACTGAAGCTTTCTTT; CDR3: CASSIIGNTEAFF
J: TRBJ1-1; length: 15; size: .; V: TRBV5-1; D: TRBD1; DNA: TGCGCCAGCAGCTTGTCTGGAACAGGGGGGACTGAAGCTTTCTTT; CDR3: CASSLSGTGGTEAFF
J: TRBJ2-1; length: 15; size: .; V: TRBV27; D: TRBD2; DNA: TGTGCCAGCAGGATCTGGGGCGGGGGGGACAATGAGCAGTTCTTC; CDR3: CASRIWGGGDNEQFF
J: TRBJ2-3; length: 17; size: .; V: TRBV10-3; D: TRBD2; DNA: TGTGCCATCAAGTCGGGACTAGTGGACGCTAGCACAGATACGCAGTATTTT; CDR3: CAIKSGLVDASTDTQYF
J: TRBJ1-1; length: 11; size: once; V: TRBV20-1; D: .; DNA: TGCAGTGCCTATAAGAACACTGAAGCTTTCTTT; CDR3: CSAYKNTEAFF
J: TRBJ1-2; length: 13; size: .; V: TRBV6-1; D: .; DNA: TGTGCCAGCAGTGAAGGCGGGAACTATGGCTACACCTTC; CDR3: CASSEGGNYGYTF
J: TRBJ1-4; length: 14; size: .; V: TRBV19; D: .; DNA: TGTGCCAGTCACGAGCAGGCGGGGGGTGAAAAACTGTTTTTT; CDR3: CASHEQAGGEKLFF
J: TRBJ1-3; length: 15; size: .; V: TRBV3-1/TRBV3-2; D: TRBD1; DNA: TGTGCCAGCAGCCAAGAATACAGGGGAGGAAACACCATATATTTT; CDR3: CASSQEYRGGNTIYF
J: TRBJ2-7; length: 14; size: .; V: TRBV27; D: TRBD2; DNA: TGTGCCAGCAGTCCCCTAGCGGGCCACTACGAGCAGTACTTC; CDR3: CASSPLAGHYEQYF
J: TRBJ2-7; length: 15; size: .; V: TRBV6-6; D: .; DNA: TGTGCCAGCGCCCCGTTTGCGGGCGGTGGGGACGAGCAGTACTTC; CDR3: CASAPFAGGGDEQYF
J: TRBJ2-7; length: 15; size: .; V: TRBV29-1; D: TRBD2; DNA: TGCAGCGTTGAGGGACTAGCGGGAGGGACCTACGAGCAGTACTTC; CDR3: CSVEGLAGGTYEQYF
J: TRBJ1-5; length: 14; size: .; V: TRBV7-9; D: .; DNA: TGTGCCAGCAGCTCCGTACGAGATAATCAGCCCCAGCATTTT; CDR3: CASSSVRDNQPQHF
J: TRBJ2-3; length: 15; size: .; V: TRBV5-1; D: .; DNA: TGCGCCAGCCAAGCTAGCGTTAAAGTCACAGATACGCAGTATTTT; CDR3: CASQASVKVTDTQYF
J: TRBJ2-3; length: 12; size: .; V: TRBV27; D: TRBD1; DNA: TGTGCCAGCAGTCGACAGGGGACAACGCAGTATTTT; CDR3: CASSRQGTTQYF
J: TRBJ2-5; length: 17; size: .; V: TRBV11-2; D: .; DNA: TGTGCCAGCAGCTTAGTACCACTGGGGGGACGTCAAGAGACCCAGTACTTC; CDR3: CASSLVPLGGRQETQYF
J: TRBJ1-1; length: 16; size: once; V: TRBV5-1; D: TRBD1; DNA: TGCGCCAGCAGCTTGGTACAGGGGACTTTGAACACTGAAGCTTTCTTT; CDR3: CASSLVQGTLNTEAFF
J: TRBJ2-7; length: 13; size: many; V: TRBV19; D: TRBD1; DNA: TGTGCCAGTAAGCGACAGGGAGACTACGAGCAGTACTTC; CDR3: CASKRQGDYEQYF
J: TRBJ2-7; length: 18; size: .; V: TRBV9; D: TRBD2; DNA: TGTGCCAGCAGCGTGACCTTAGGGGGGACTAGCGGGAGCCCAGAGCAGTACTTC; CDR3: CASSVTLGGTSGSPEQYF
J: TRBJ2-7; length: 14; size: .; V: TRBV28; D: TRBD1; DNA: TGTGCCAGCAGTCTCGGGACAGTTGCCTACGAGCAGTACTTC; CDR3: CASSLGTVAYEQYF
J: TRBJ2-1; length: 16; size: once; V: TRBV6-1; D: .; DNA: TGTGCCAGCAGTGACCGAAGCGGGCGGAACCCGGATGAGCAGTTCTTC; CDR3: CASSDRSGRNPDEQFF
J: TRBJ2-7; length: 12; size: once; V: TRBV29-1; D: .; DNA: TGCAGCGGCGGGACAGCCTCCTACGAGCAGTACTTC; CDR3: CSGGTASYEQYF
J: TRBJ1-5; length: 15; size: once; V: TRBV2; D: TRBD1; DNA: TGTGCCAGCACTGGACAGGGAAGGAGCAATCAGCCCCAGCATTTT; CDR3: CASTGQGRSNQPQHF